This T cell receptor (beta chain) was recorded in a study of blood T cells in healthy people across ages. A sample-barcoded 5' primer and a J-beta primer mix were used in a second PCR of about 7 to 12 cycles. MiXCR, run by TCRdb on the 5' RACE reads, gives a single entry per CDR3 protein. Of around 900,000 distinct CDR3 sequences listed, 29% are singletons. Trimming removed 0 bases at V and 4 bases at J, with 13 bases between. Germline V gene sequence: CDR1 SGHDT, CDR2 YYEEEE. The CDR3 covers 15 residues. This clonotype has ten or more counts. The study drew donors from healthy Caucasian individuals in Russia aged roughly 6 to 100. PBMCs, at least 7 million per sample, were isolated.

Sequencing was done on a sample of blood. V usage is TRBV5-6 and J usage is TRBJ2-5; a weak D match, TRBD1 (6 bases). The sequence was collected from a woman older than 75 in good health. The CDR3, as DNA: TGTGCCAGCAGCTTGGTTGGGGGCACGGCAGAGACCCAGTACTTC. Its protein product is CASSLVGGTAETQYF. Looking up the rest from reference TRBV5-6 and TRBJ2-5 gives the full variable domain: DAGVTQSPTHLIKTRGQQVTLRCSPKSGHDTVSWYQQALGQGPQFIFQYYEEEERQRGNFPDRFSGHQFPNYSSELNVNALLLGDSALYLCASSLVGGTAETQYFGPGTRLLVL.